A single sample gave rise to the 26 T cell receptor beta chains below, sequenced in a study of blood T cell repertoires in COVID-19. The assay was immunoSEQ multiplex PCR, and TCRdb's table has in-frame clones only and misses some. The table lists approximately 130,000 clones, 84% of them singletons. Specimen: peripheral blood. These receptor sequences come from a human donor in a cohort sampled during active COVID-19.

The rearrangement uses TRBV6-5 and TRBJ2-2; 9 bases agree with TRBD1. J lost 6 bases, V lost 6 bases, and 5 bases had no gene match. CDR1 and CDR2 from the germline V gene are MNHEY and SVGAGI. This CDR3 is built from 14 residues. In nucleotides, the CDR3 is TGTGCCAGCAGGGGGACAGGGTTTGCCGGGGAGCTGTTTTTT. It is translated as CASRGTGFAGELFF.

This clone was recorded only once. The genes are TRBV7-9 and TRBJ1-2; D is possibly TRBD1 (6 bases). V gave up 4 bases and J gave up 1 base, with 16 bases separating them. The CDR3 has 16 residues. Per the germline V gene, CDR1 is SEHNR and CDR2 is FQNEAQ (reference sequence). In DNA form, the CDR3 reads TGTGCCAGCAGCTCGTTACCGGGACAAGATAACTATGGCTACACCTTC. It specifies CASSSLPGQDNYGYTF.

The chain couples TRBV18 to TRBJ2-5, with 7 positions matching TRBD2. Germline V lookup: CDR1 KGHSH, CDR2 LQKENI. The CDR3 contains 14 residues. Trimming at V came to 4 bases and at J to 3 bases, leaving 5 bases not matched to a gene. Here the CDR3 DNA reads TGTGCCAGCTCACTCCCCGGGACTAAAGAGACCCAGTACTTC. Protein product: CASSLPGTKETQYF. The whole variable domain, filled in from reference TRBV18 and TRBJ2-5, reads NAGVMQNPRHLVRRRGQEARLRCSPMKGHSHVYWYRQLPEEGLKFMVYLQKENIIDESGMPKERFSAEFPKEGPSILRIQQVVRGDSAAYFCASSLPGTKETQYFGPGTRLLVL.

The chain uses TRBV18 and TRBJ2-2, with TRBD2 identical over 11 bases. J lost 4 bases, V lost 3 bases, and 4 bases had no gene match. Germline V gene sequence: CDR1 KGHSH, CDR2 LQKENI. The CDR3 length is 16 residues. CDR3 region: CASSPVGLAVTGELFF. CDR3 nucleotides: TGTGCCAGCTCACCCGTGGGACTAGCGGTCACCGGGGAGCTGTTTTTT.

The chain recombines TRBV5-1 with TRBJ2-5; 7 bases line up with TRBD1. The CDR3 consists of 15 residues. V shed 4 bases and J 0 bases; nucleotides not matched to a gene: 6. Germline V gene lookup returns CDR1 SGHRS and CDR2 YFSETQ. CDR3 DNA sequence: TGCGCCAGCAGCACGGACAGGCCGAACCAAGAGACCCAGTACTTC. Translated: CASSTDRPNQETQYF.

The chain employs TRBV3-1 (or the pseudogene TRBV3-2) and TRBJ1-2, with D perhaps matching TRBD1 (5 bases). This CDR3 is built from 11 residues. Germline V lookup: CDR1 LGHDT, CDR2 YNNKEL (reference sequence). Trimming took 5 bases from V and 5 from J, leaving 6 bases between them. The CDR3 region has the DNA TGTGCCAGCAGCGACAGATATGGCTACACCTTC. It encodes CASSDRYGYTF.

The chain uses TRBV7-8 and TRBJ1-4; D gene unclear. CDR1 is SGHVS and CDR2 is FQNEAQ in the germline V gene. V lost 1 base and J lost 0, with 12 bases in between. CDR3 length: 17 residues. CDR3 sequence: CASSLVSQRATNEKLFF. CDR3 sequence (DNA): TGTGCCAGCAGCTTAGTTTCGCAGAGGGCAACTAATGAAAAACTGTTTTTT.

The rearrangement joins TRBV3-1 (or the pseudogene TRBV3-2) to TRBJ1-3, with no clear D. Germline CDR1 and CDR2: LGHDT and YNNKEL (reference sequence). The CDR3 contains 14 residues. V lost 1 base to trimming and J lost 0 bases, with 4 bases between them. The CDR3 sequence is CASSQAVSGNTIYF. CDR3 DNA: TGTGCCAGCAGCCAAGCGGTCTCTGGAAACACCATATATTTT.

The chain is built from TRBV6-5 and TRBJ2-2; 8 bases fit TRBD1. V shed 6 bases and J 4 bases; nucleotides not matched to a gene: 7. The CDR3 sequence is 15 residues long. Per germline, CDR1 MNHEY and CDR2 SVGAGI. This chain's CDR3 is CASSLRGLSTGELFF. CDR3 bases: TGTGCCAGCAGCCTCAGGGGGCTGAGCACCGGGGAGCTGTTTTTT.

The CDR3 reads CASSLGDRVFTTEAFF. The CDR3 nucleotides read TGCGCCAGCAGCTTGGGAGACAGGGTTTTCACGACTGAAGCTTTCTTT. The rearrangement uses TRBV5-1 and TRBJ1-1; 7 nucleotides match TRBD1. V shed 0 bases and J 5 bases; nucleotides not matched to a gene: 10. The CDR3 is 16 amino acids. The germline gives CDR1 SGHRS, CDR2 YFSETQ.

The chain is built from TRBV29-1 and TRBJ1-4, with 7 bases matching TRBD1. J gave up 4 bases and V 7 bases, and 9 bases lay outside the gene matches. The length of the CDR3 is 14 residues. The germline V gene has CDR1 SQVTM and CDR2 ANQGSEA. CDR3 DNA sequence: TGCAGCGCGGGTCAGGGGGTGCGTAATGAAAAACTGTTTTTT. Translating it yields CSAGQGVRNEKLFF.

V gene TRBV19 combines with J gene TRBJ2-7; no clear D. Germline V gives CDR1 LNHDA, CDR2 SQIVND (reference sequence). Trimming left V 5 bases short and J 1 base short, with 12 bases between. This CDR3 has 14 residues. The CDR3 region has the DNA TGTGCCAGTAGTCCAACTTCCCGATCCTACGAGCAGTACTTC. Its protein is CASSPTSRSYEQYF.

The chain carries TRBV18 and TRBJ1-2; 9 nucleotides match TRBD1. Unmatched junction bases numbered 4, after V lost 4 bases and J lost 7 bases. Germline V gene lookup returns CDR1 KGHSH and CDR2 LQKENI. The CDR3 is 13 amino acids. Here the CDR3 DNA reads TGTGCCAGCTCACTGGGACAGGGCGCTGGCTACACCTTC. Translation gives CASSLGQGAGYTF.

The chain carries TRBV2 and TRBJ2-7; 10 bases align to TRBD2. Trimming cost V 7 bases and J 6 bases; bases outside gene matches: 9. Germline loops: CDR1 SNHLY, CDR2 FYNNEI. This CDR3 region has 14 residues. CDR3 coding DNA: TGTGCCAGCACAACAAGCGGGGGGGGTGGCGAGCAGTACTTC. Residues: CASTTSGGGGEQYF.

This chain joins TRBV7-8 and TRBJ1-6; the D gene is possibly TRBD1 (5 bases). Germline V gene lookup returns CDR1 SGHVS and CDR2 FQNEAQ. CDR3 size: 16 residues. V was cut by 2 bases and J by 2 bases, with 10 bases left in between. CDR3 nucleotide sequence: TGTGCCAGCAGCTTATCGGGGGTAACCTATAATTCACCCCTCCACTTT. This encodes CASSLSGVTYNSPLHF.

J is TRBJ2-2 and V is TRBV30, with D possibly TRBD2 on 6 matching bases. The CDR3 has 14 residues. CDR1 is GTSNPN and CDR2 is SVGIG in the germline V gene (reference sequence). V was shortened by 1 base and J by 2 bases, with 8 bases between the two germline ends. The CDR3 bases are TGTGCCTGGAGTGAGGGACTTAACACCGGGGAGCTGTTTTTT. It codes for CAWSEGLNTGELFF.

This clone was found once. The V gene is TRBV27, the J gene TRBJ2-3; tentatively, D is TRBD2 (5 bases). This CDR3 has 17 residues. Germline-derived CDR1 and CDR2 are MNHEY and SMNVEV (reference sequence). V gave up 5 bases and J gave up 2 bases, with 20 bases separating them. The CDR3 reads CASSPRENRRITDTQYF. The CDR3 nucleotides are TGTGCCAGCAGTCCCCGGGAAAACCGCCGGATCACAGATACGCAGTATTTT.

The chain recombines TRBV19 with TRBJ1-1; possible D gene TRBD1, 5 bases. Trimming shortened V by 7 bases and J by 3 bases, and 15 bases separated the two germline ends. Germline V gene lookup returns CDR1 LNHDA and CDR2 SQIVND (reference sequence). This CDR3 is built from 14 residues. The CDR3 loop is CASTLGQPYTEAFF. CDR3 in DNA: TGTGCCAGTACCCTGGGGCAGCCCTACACTGAAGCTTTCTTT.

The V call is TRBV6-5, the J call TRBJ2-3; 7 bases are shared with TRBD2. Germline values: CDR1 MNHEY, CDR2 SVGAGI. The CDR3 has 14 residues. Trimming cost V 3 bases and J 4 bases; bases outside gene matches: 4. CDR3: CASSYETSPDTQYF. CDR3 nucleotide sequence: TGTGCCAGCAGTTATGAGACTAGCCCAGATACGCAGTATTTT.

The chain recombines TRBV10-2 with TRBJ1-6, with D tentatively TRBD1 (5 bases). V was trimmed by 4 bases and J by 9 bases, leaving 13 bases between them. Germline lookup yields CDR1 WSHSY and CDR2 SAAADI. This CDR3 region has 14 residues. CDR3 region: CASSGGVGVSPLHF. The DNA of the CDR3 is TGCGCCAGCAGTGGGGGGGTAGGGGTTTCACCCCTCCACTTT.

The V gene is TRBV30, the J gene TRBJ1-1, with D unclear. This CDR3 contains 13 residues. Between the trimmed V and J ends, which lost 2 bases and 5 bases, there was a span of 12 bases. Germline V gene sequence: CDR1 GTSNPN, CDR2 SVGIG (reference sequence). The CDR3 reads CAWSRKSGTEAFF. The CDR3 bases are TGTGCCTGGAGTCGAAAGTCGGGTACTGAAGCTTTCTTT.

The chain carries TRBV6-6 and TRBJ1-4, with a possible D match to TRBD1 (6 bases). CDR3 length: 16 amino acids. Trimming shortened V by 5 bases and J by 0 bases, and 13 bases separated the two germline ends. CDR1 is MNHNY, CDR2 SVGAGI, per germline (reference sequence). This CDR3 is CASSKSDSSTNEKLFF. CDR3 coding DNA: TGTGCCAGCAGTAAATCGGACAGCTCAACTAATGAAAAACTGTTTTTT.

This chain uses TRBV3-1 (or the pseudogene TRBV3-2) with TRBJ2-3; D gene unclear. The CDR3 runs 13 residues. The germline gives CDR1 LGHDT, CDR2 YNNKEL (reference sequence). V lost 8 bases to trimming and J lost 5 bases, with 14 bases between them. Here the CDR3 reads CASRTMAEDTQYF. The CDR3 DNA reads as TGTGCCAGCCGTACCATGGCTGAAGATACGCAGTATTTT.

The V and J genes are TRBV6-2 or TRBV6-3 and TRBJ2-1; 8 bases line up with TRBD2. In germline, CDR1 is MNHEY, CDR2 SVGEGT. This CDR3 is 14 amino acids long. The V and J ends lost 5 bases and 7 bases, in that order; junction bases with no gene match: 7. CDR3 coding DNA: TGTGCCAGCAGTCGGGGGGGCCATCGGAATGAGCAGTTCTTC. Translating gives CASSRGGHRNEQFF.

This chain uses TRBV3-1 (or the pseudogene TRBV3-2) with TRBJ2-7; unclear D gene. Trimming left V 0 bases short and J 4 bases short, with 16 bases between. CDR1 LGHDT and CDR2 YNNKEL come from the germline V gene (reference sequence). The CDR3 extends over 16 amino acids. In DNA, the CDR3 is TGTGCCAGCAGCCAAGATTTGAGTTCGTTTGGTTACGAGCAGTACTTC. Its translation is CASSQDLSSFGYEQYF.

The genes are TRBV19 and TRBJ1-5; 10 positions match TRBD1. The CDR3 has 13 residues. V was pared by 10 bases and J by 6 bases, with 6 bases of the junction left unmatched. Per the germline V gene, CDR1 is LNHDA and CDR2 is SQIVND (reference sequence). The DNA of the CDR3 is TGTGCCACAGGGACAGGGGTGGTTCAGCCCCAGCATTTT. It encodes CATGTGVVQPQHF.